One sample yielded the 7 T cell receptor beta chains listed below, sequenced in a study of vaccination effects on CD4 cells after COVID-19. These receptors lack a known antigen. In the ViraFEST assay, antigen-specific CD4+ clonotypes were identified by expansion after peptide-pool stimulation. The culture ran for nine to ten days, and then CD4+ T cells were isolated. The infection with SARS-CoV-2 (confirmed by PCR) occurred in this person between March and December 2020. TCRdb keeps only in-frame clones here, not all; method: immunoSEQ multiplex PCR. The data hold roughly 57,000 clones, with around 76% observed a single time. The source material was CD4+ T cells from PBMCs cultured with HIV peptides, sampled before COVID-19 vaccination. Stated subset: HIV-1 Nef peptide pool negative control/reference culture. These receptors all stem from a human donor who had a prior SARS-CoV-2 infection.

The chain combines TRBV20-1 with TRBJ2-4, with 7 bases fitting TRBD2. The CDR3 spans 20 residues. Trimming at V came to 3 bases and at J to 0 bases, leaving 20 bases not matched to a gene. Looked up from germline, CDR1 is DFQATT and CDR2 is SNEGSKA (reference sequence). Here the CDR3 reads CSASSREWGAGTLAKNIQYF. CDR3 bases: TGCAGTGCTAGTTCAAGGGAGTGGGGAGCGGGGACCCTAGCCAAAAACATTCAGTACTTC.

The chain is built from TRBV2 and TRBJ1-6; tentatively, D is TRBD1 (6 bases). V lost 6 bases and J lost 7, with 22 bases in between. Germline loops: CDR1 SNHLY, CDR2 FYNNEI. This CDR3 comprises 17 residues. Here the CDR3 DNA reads TGTGCCAGCAGAGAGGGTGCGGGGGCATTGGGGAATTCACCCCTCCACTTT. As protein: CASREGAGALGNSPLHF.

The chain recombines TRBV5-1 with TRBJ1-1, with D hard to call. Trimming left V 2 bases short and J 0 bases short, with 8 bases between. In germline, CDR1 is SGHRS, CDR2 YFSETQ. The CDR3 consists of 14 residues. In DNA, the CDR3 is TGCGCCAGCAGCTTTCCAGACTTGAACACTGAAGCTTTCTTT. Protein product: CASSFPDLNTEAFF.

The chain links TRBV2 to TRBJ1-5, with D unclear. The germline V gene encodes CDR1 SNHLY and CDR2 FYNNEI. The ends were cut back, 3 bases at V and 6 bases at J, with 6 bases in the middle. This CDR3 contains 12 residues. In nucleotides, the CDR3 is TGTGCCAGCAGTGAGGGGTTTCAGCCCCAGCATTTT. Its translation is CASSEGFQPQHF.

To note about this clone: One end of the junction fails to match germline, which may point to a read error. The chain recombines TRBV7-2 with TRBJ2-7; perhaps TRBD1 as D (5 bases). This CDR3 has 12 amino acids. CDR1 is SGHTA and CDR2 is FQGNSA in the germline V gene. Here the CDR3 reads CASRLGVAEQYF. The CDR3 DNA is TGTGCCAGCAGATTAGGGGTAGCCGAGCAGTACTTC.

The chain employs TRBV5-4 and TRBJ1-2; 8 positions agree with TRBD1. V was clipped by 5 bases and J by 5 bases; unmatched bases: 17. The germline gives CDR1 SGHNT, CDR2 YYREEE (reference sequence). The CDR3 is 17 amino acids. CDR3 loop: CASSKGQGPGVDYGYTF. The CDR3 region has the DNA TGTGCCAGCAGTAAAGGACAGGGCCCGGGGGTCGATTATGGCTACACCTTC.

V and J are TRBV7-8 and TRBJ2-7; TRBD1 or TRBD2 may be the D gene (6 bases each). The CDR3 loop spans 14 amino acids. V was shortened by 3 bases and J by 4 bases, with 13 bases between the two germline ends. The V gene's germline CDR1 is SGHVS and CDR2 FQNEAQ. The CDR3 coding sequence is TGTGCCAGCAGCTTGGAGGGGGGCGGGTACGAGCAGTACTTC. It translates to CASSLEGGGYEQYF.